This passage covers 3 T cell receptor beta chains from one sample sequenced in a study of response to subunit inactivated influenza vaccine. TCRdb itself ran the RT-PCR reads through MiXCR, one entry per CDR3 protein. The repertoire holds some 500,000 distinct CDR3 sequences, roughly 13% seen once, with approximately 14% in the top ten. The sequences come from PBMCs from blood, collected roughly 45 days after vaccination. These TCRs come from a man aged 50 to 59 who received an inactivated influenza vaccine.

The CDR3 DNA follows: TGTGCCACCAGTGATTTTTTGGGGAACACCGGGGAGCTGTTTTTT. Translating gives CATSDFLGNTGELFF. V usage is TRBV24-1 and J usage is TRBJ2-2; D call uncertain. Trimming stripped 1 base from V and 1 base from J, with 6 bases between. The V gene's germline CDR1 is KGHDR and CDR2 SFDVKD. The CDR3 is 15 amino acids.

In its sample, this clonotype was seen a few times. V gene TRBV7-2 combines with J gene TRBJ2-7; tentatively, D is TRBD2 (5 bases). Germline CDR1 and CDR2: SGHTA and FQGNSA. The CDR3 extends over 14 amino acids. V was cut by 1 base and J by 6 bases, with 13 bases left in between. CDR3 sequence reads: CASSLGGSLREQYF. The CDR3 DNA sequence: TGTGCCAGCAGCTTAGGAGGGAGTCTCCGCGAGCAGTACTTC.

This clonotype was observed many times. The junction departs from the called germline gene at one end, perhaps through a read error. The rearrangement uses TRBV3-1 and TRBJ2-5; TRBD2 is a possible D gene (5 bases). CDR1 and CDR2 from the germline V gene are LGHDT and YNNKEL (reference sequence). The length of the CDR3 is 13 residues. The DNA of the CDR3 is TGCGCCAGCAGCCAAGGACTTCAAGAGACCCAGTACTTC. It yields the protein CASSQGLQETQYF.